Listed here are 12 T cell receptor beta chains from one sample, sequenced in a study of blood T cell repertoires in COVID-19. This table comes from immunoSEQ multiplex PCR, and its TCRdb copy is limited to in-frame clones, with some not included. The table includes 370,000 or so clones, about 87% detected once. Material: PBMCs or T cells enriched from blood (not recorded which). Every receptor here comes from a man aged 30 to 45 who had recovered from COVID-19.

The V call is TRBV6-5, the J call TRBJ2-7; weak D call: TRBD1 (5 bases). Looked up from germline, CDR1 is MNHEY and CDR2 is SVGAGI. The CDR3 length is 14 residues. Deletions cut 6 bases from V and 0 bases from J, with 12 bases between. The CDR3 nucleotides read TGTGCCAGCAGACAGGCAGTGAGCTCCTACGAGCAGTACTTC. Translation gives CASRQAVSSYEQYF.

The J gene is TRBJ1-6, the V gene TRBV5-1, with 7 bases identical to TRBD1. V lost 4 bases to trimming and J lost 15 bases; unmatched junction nucleotides: 7. CDR1 and CDR2 from the germline V gene are SGHRS and YFSETQ. This CDR3 region has 12 residues. The CDR3 protein is CASSNQGDSLHF. The CDR3 DNA follows: TGCGCCAGCAGCAACCAGGGGGACAGCCTCCACTTT. The whole variable domain, remainder taken from reference TRBV5-1 and TRBJ1-6, is KAGVTQTPRYLIKTRGQQVTLSCSPISGHRSVSWYQQTPGQGLQFLFEYFSETQRNKGNFPGRFSGRQFSNSRSEMNVSTLELGDSALYLCASSNQGDSLHFGNGTRLTVT.

The gene calls are TRBV20-1 and TRBJ2-7; a weak D match, TRBD1 (6 bases). The V end lost 3 bases, the J end lost 5 bases, and 11 bases lay between the germline ends. CDR1 is DFQATT, CDR2 SNEGSKA, per germline (reference sequence). CDR3 length: 12 amino acids. CDR3 amino acids: CSASTGPNEQYF. The CDR3 DNA reads TGCAGTGCTAGTACAGGGCCCAACGAGCAGTACTTC.

The J gene is TRBJ1-2, the V gene TRBV5-4; TRBD1 matches 7 bases. Trimming took 0 bases from V and 8 from J; bases not matched to a gene: 7. Per the germline V gene, CDR1 is SGHNT and CDR2 is YYREEE (reference sequence). The CDR3 is 14 residues long. Here the CDR3 reads CASSLERGQGGYTF. The CDR3 nucleotides read TGTGCCAGCAGCTTGGAGAGGGGGCAAGGGGGCTACACCTTC.

The rearrangement links TRBV6-2 or TRBV6-3 to TRBJ2-7, with D tentatively TRBD1 (5 bases). V dropped 3 bases and J dropped 3 bases, with 9 bases sitting between them. Germline CDR1 reads MNHEY; CDR2 reads SVGEGT. The CDR3 extends over 13 amino acids. The DNA for the CDR3 is TGTGCCAGCAGTTATGATCAGGGCTACGAGCAGTACTTC. Its translation: CASSYDQGYEQYF.

The rearrangement links TRBV12-3 or TRBV12-4 to TRBJ1-2, with TRBD1 identical over 7 bases. The junction had 9 bases not matched to a gene; V was cut back by 7 bases and J by 10 bases. The CDR3 spans 12 residues. This CDR3 is CASTAGGGDYTF. The CDR3 nucleotides read TGTGCCAGCACCGCGGGAGGGGGCGACTACACCTTC.

The rearrangement uses TRBV3-1 (or the pseudogene TRBV3-2) and TRBJ1-3, with D hard to call. The germline CDR1 and CDR2 sequences are LGHDT and YNNKEL (reference sequence). The ends were cut back, 7 bases at V and 0 bases at J, with 10 bases in the middle. The CDR3 is made up of 14 amino acids. CDR3 sequence: CASNSGGSGNTIYF. Written as DNA, the CDR3 is TGTGCCAGCAACTCGGGTGGCTCTGGAAACACCATATATTTT.

V gene TRBV4-1 combines with J gene TRBJ2-6; D perhaps matches TRBD2 (6 bases). CDR3 size: 18 residues. V was shortened by 3 bases and J by 0 bases, with 15 bases between the two germline ends. Germline V gene lookup returns CDR1 MGHRA and CDR2 YSYEKL. CDR3 nucleotide sequence: TGCGCCAGCAGCCATATCGGGGACTTCTTCTCTGGGGCCAACGTCCTGACTTTC. This sequence encodes CASSHIGDFFSGANVLTF.

This chain links TRBV3-1 (or the pseudogene TRBV3-2) with TRBJ1-1; D might be TRBD1 (6 bases). CDR1 is LGHDT, CDR2 YNNKEL, per germline (reference sequence). The CDR3 totals 15 residues. V lost 4 bases and J lost 5, with 17 bases in between. The CDR3 DNA is TGTGCCAGCAGCCCCAGACAGGCCCCGGGTACTGAAGCTTTCTTT. Amino acids: CASSPRQAPGTEAFF.

The chain uses TRBV3-1 (or the pseudogene TRBV3-2) and TRBJ1-2; D not resolved. V lost 1 base to trimming and J lost 4 bases, with 7 bases between them. CDR1 is LGHDT, CDR2 YNNKEL, per germline (reference sequence). This CDR3 has 13 residues. The CDR3: CASSQGLFYGYTF. The CDR3 DNA follows: TGTGCCAGCAGCCAAGGTCTGTTCTATGGCTACACCTTC.

This rearrangement joins TRBV10-2 to TRBJ2-3, with D perhaps TRBD2 (5 bases). Germline V gene sequence: CDR1 WSHSY, CDR2 SAAADI. CDR3 length: 10 residues. Trimming cost V 8 bases and J 8 bases, with 8 bases left between them. This CDR3 is CASLGSTQYF. CDR3 DNA sequence: TGCGCCAGCTTAGGGAGTACGCAGTATTTT.

The chain combines TRBV4-1 with TRBJ2-5; tentative D call: TRBD1 (6 bases). V gave up 4 bases and J gave up 3 bases, with 9 bases separating them. The CDR3 is made up of 13 amino acids. The germline CDR1 and CDR2 sequences are MGHRA and YSYEKL. The CDR3 here is CASSLRTEETQYF. The CDR3 nucleotides read TGCGCCAGCAGCCTTAGGACAGAAGAGACCCAGTACTTC.